Listed here are 21 T cell receptor beta chains from one sample, sequenced in a study of CD4 T cells in relation to SARS-CoV-2 and coronaviruses. CD4+ T cells from unexposed donors were obtained before the COVID-19 pandemic (2011-2018). After more than eight days of culture, CD4+ T cells were isolated. Their antigens remain unidentified. Measured with immunoSEQ multiplex PCR; TCRdb has only the in-frame clones, and not every one. Of some 19,000 clones in the sample, 77% were seen once. The sample taken for sequencing was CD4+ T cells from PBMCs, cultured in vitro. Source of these receptors: a human donor in good health.

The J gene is TRBJ2-3, the V gene TRBV3-1 (or the pseudogene TRBV3-2); D remains ambiguous. The germline V gene encodes CDR1 LGHDT and CDR2 YNNKEL (reference sequence). V dropped 2 bases and J dropped 0 bases, with 18 bases sitting between them. The CDR3 spans 18 residues. CDR3: CASSQKGITTFSTDTQYF. In DNA, the CDR3 is TGTGCCAGCAGCCAAAAGGGCATTACAACTTTTAGCACAGATACGCAGTATTTT.

This chain joins TRBV27 and TRBJ2-5; tentatively, D is TRBD1 (5 bases). V shed 6 bases and J shed 5 bases, with 16 bases lying between them. The CDR3 is 14 amino acids. Germline CDR1 MNHEY, CDR2 SMNVEV (reference sequence). Here the CDR3 reads CASSPETASETQYF. The CDR3, as DNA: TGTGCCAGCAGCCCCGAGACAGCTTCGGAGACCCAGTACTTC.

This CDR3 reads CASSQTPVQSYEQYF. Written as DNA, the CDR3 is TGTGCCAGCAGTCAGACCCCGGTGCAGTCCTACGAGCAGTACTTC. The chain links TRBV11-1 to TRBJ2-7; D uncertain. The CDR3 is 15 amino acids. Trimming took off 6 bases at V and 1 base at J, with 16 bases between the two ends. CDR1 is SGHAT, CDR2 FQDESV, per germline (reference sequence).

The chain combines TRBV4-2 with TRBJ2-6; D tentatively fits TRBD1 or TRBD2 (6 bases each). This CDR3 region has 20 residues. Trimming stripped 3 bases from V and 2 bases from J, with 23 bases between. Germline loops: CDR1 LGHNA, CDR2 YNFKEQ. The CDR3 DNA is TGTGCCAGCAGCCACGCCGTGGTGGGGGCCTCTAGCGCTGGGGCCAACGTCCTGACTTTC. Amino acid sequence: CASSHAVVGASSAGANVLTF.

The V call is TRBV7-6, the J call TRBJ2-3; D is uncertain. This CDR3 region has 13 residues. V gave up 5 bases and J gave up 6 bases, with 12 bases separating them. In germline, CDR1 is SGHVS, CDR2 FNYEAQ. The CDR3 loop is CASSPVLRDTQYF. CDR3 DNA: TGTGCCAGCAGCCCCGTACTGCGGGATACGCAGTATTTT.

This clone was counted a single time. The V gene is TRBV30, the J gene TRBJ2-1; 16 bases match TRBD2. Germline V gene data show CDR1 as GTSNPN and CDR2 as SVGIG (reference sequence). Unmatched junction bases numbered 12, after V lost 5 bases and J lost 5 bases. CDR3 length equals 18 residues. For the CDR3, the DNA is TGTGCCTGGGGGAGGGGACTAGCGGGAGGGCCGGGCCACAATGAGCAGTTCTTC. Amino acid sequence: CAWGRGLAGGPGHNEQFF.

The genes are TRBV19 and TRBJ2-5; tentative D call: TRBD1 (6 bases). This CDR3 has 13 amino acids. Trimming removed 5 bases from V and 6 bases from J, with 13 bases in between. The germline V gene encodes CDR1 LNHDA and CDR2 SQIVND (reference sequence). The CDR3 is CASSAGQTQTQYF. Here the CDR3 DNA reads TGTGCCAGTAGTGCTGGACAGACGCAGACCCAGTACTTC.

The rearrangement links TRBV27 to TRBJ2-6; D not resolved. Germline loops: CDR1 MNHEY, CDR2 SMNVEV (reference sequence). Trimming cost V 3 bases and J 4 bases, with 10 bases left between them. There are 15 residues in the CDR3. CDR3 protein: CASSFQTSGANVLTF. The CDR3 region has the DNA TGTGCCAGCAGTTTCCAGACATCAGGGGCCAACGTCCTGACTTTC.

The rearrangement joins TRBV5-4 to TRBJ2-3, with D perhaps TRBD2 (5 bases). The CDR3 has 14 amino acids. Deletions cut 4 bases from V and 1 base from J, with 10 bases between. Germline V gene sequence: CDR1 SGHNT, CDR2 YYREEE (reference sequence). CDR3 in amino acids: CASSLLGGTDTQYF. CDR3 sequence (DNA): TGTGCCAGCAGCCTCCTGGGAGGCACAGATACGCAGTATTTT. Full variable domain (remainder filled in from reference TRBV5-4 and TRBJ2-3): ETGVTQSPTHLIKTRGQQVTLRCSSQSGHNTVSWYQQALGQGPQFIFQYYREEENGRGNFPPRFSGLQFPNYSSELNVNALELDDSALYLCASSLLGGTDTQYFGPGTRLTVL.

V gene TRBV5-1 combines with J gene TRBJ1-1; D may be TRBD1 (5 bases). CDR3 length equals 16 residues. Trimming removed 4 bases from V and 1 base from J, with 17 bases in between. The germline V gene has CDR1 SGHRS and CDR2 YFSETQ. CDR3 nucleotide sequence: TGCGCCAGCAGCACCGGGACGGTAAGCTGGAACACTGAAGCTTTCTTT. It translates to CASSTGTVSWNTEAFF.

This chain links TRBV3-1 (or the pseudogene TRBV3-2) with TRBJ1-3; D might be TRBD1 (5 bases). Trimming left V 0 bases short and J 0 bases short, with 9 bases between. In germline, CDR1 is LGHDT, CDR2 YNNKEL (reference sequence). The CDR3 loop spans 16 amino acids. The CDR3 reads CASSQEVTGSGNTIYF. CDR3 nucleotides: TGTGCCAGCAGCCAAGAAGTAACAGGCTCTGGAAACACCATATATTTT.

The chain carries TRBV7-2 and TRBJ2-7; D possibly corresponds to TRBD1 (6 bases). V was shortened by 4 bases and J by 4 bases, with 17 bases between the two germline ends. CDR1 and CDR2 (germline): SGHTA, FQGNSA. The CDR3 contains 15 residues. The CDR3, as DNA: TGTGCCAGCAGCTACACGGCCCCAGGGGAATACGAGCAGTACTTC. This translates into CASSYTAPGEYEQYF.

The chain has TRBV5-1 and TRBJ2-1, with 13 bases matching TRBD2. The CDR3 runs to 16 residues. CDR1 is SGHRS and CDR2 is YFSETQ in the germline V gene. Trimming removed 1 base from V and 5 bases from J; junction bases left unmatched: 3. CDR3 nucleotide sequence: TGCGCCAGCAGCTTGCCCGGGACTAGCGGGAACAATGAGCAGTTCTTC. The encoded protein is CASSLPGTSGNNEQFF.

This clone was recorded a few times. The CDR3 DNA reads TGTGCCAGCATCCCAGCGGGACACAATGAGCAGTTCTTC. Translated, it gives CASIPAGHNEQFF. This chain connects TRBV6-1 to TRBJ2-1; 7 nucleotides line up with TRBD2. This CDR3 has 13 amino acids. V gave up 7 bases and J gave up 5 bases; unmatched junction bases: 5. Germline CDR1 and CDR2: MNHNS and SASEGT.

The chain combines TRBV5-4 with TRBJ2-5, with 8 bases that match TRBD1. V was clipped by 4 bases and J by 4 bases; unmatched bases: 9. Germline V gene sequence: CDR1 SGHNT, CDR2 YYREEE (reference sequence). The CDR3 is 15 amino acids. CDR3 DNA: TGTGCCAGCAGCAAAGGACAGGGATTGGGAGAGACCCAGTACTTC. Translation gives CASSKGQGLGETQYF.

The chain links TRBV7-9 to TRBJ2-7; 12 positions match TRBD1. The germline gives CDR1 SEHNR, CDR2 FQNEAQ (reference sequence). With 6 bases clipped from V and 7 bases from J, the junction kept 10 bases outside the gene matches. The CDR3 sequence is 15 residues long. This CDR3 reads CASSRPGQGAGEQYF. CDR3 coding DNA: TGTGCCAGCAGTCGTCCGGGACAGGGGGCAGGAGAGCAGTACTTC.

J is TRBJ2-5 and V is TRBV29-1, with D hard to call. Trimming stripped 1 base from V and 2 bases from J, with 11 bases between. Germline V gene lookup returns CDR1 SQVTM and CDR2 ANQGSEA. The CDR3 is 14 amino acids. CDR3 protein: CSVEGRLQQETQYF. The CDR3 nucleotides are TGCAGCGTTGAAGGGCGGTTGCAACAAGAGACCCAGTACTTC.

The rearrangement uses TRBV7-2 and TRBJ2-3, with D possibly matching TRBD2 (6 bases). The CDR3 covers 14 residues. Deletions cut 5 bases from V and 0 bases from J, with 9 bases between. Germline-derived CDR1 and CDR2 are SGHTA and FQGNSA. The CDR3 nucleotides are TGTGCCAGCAGCGGGGGACTCAGCACAGATACGCAGTATTTT. Translated: CASSGGLSTDTQYF.

This clone was seen only once. The V gene is TRBV18, the J gene TRBJ2-5; D is ambiguous. V was shortened by 0 bases and J by 1 base, with 9 bases between the two germline ends. Germline-derived CDR1 and CDR2 are KGHSH and LQKENI. The CDR3 has 15 amino acids. CDR3 coding DNA: TGTGCCAGCTCACCACCGTATAACTTCCAAGAGACCCAGTACTTC. Its translation is CASSPPYNFQETQYF. Filled out from reference TRBV18 and TRBJ2-5, the complete variable domain reads NAGVMQNPRHLVRRRGQEARLRCSPMKGHSHVYWYRQLPEEGLKFMVYLQKENIIDESGMPKERFSAEFPKEGPSILRIQQVVRGDSAAYFCASSPPYNFQETQYFGPGTRLLVL.

Here the CDR3 reads CASSQSQIGTPLNTGELFF. For the CDR3, the DNA is TGTGCCAGCAGCCAATCCCAGATAGGGACACCTCTGAACACCGGGGAGCTGTTTTTT. The chain recombines TRBV4-2 with TRBJ2-2; D possibly corresponds to TRBD1 (6 bases). This CDR3 contains 19 residues. The germline V gene encodes CDR1 LGHNA and CDR2 YNFKEQ. The V end lost 2 bases, the J end lost 1 base, and 20 bases lay between the germline ends.

The V call is TRBV7-2, the J call TRBJ2-3, with 9 bases aligning to TRBD1. This CDR3 is 17 amino acids long. Germline CDR1 SGHTA, CDR2 FQGNSA. Trimming at V came to 4 bases and at J to 4 bases, leaving 12 bases not matched to a gene. The CDR3 loop reads CASSSGTGRASADTQYF. DNA for the CDR3: TGTGCCAGCAGCTCCGGGACAGGGAGGGCGAGTGCAGATACGCAGTATTTT.